This TCR beta chain appears in the sequencing data of a study of blood T cell repertoires in COVID-19. Study context: Both acute and convalescent COVID-19 samples were obtained from the United States, Italy and Spain.

The V segment lost 0 bases and the J segment 4 bases; nucleotides outside the gene matches: 3. The V gene's germline CDR1 is SGHRS and CDR2 YFSETQ. This CDR3 comprises 15 residues. In the original processing: Amplifying reference gene primers gave estimates of nucleated cell counts. Assay: immunoSEQ multiplex PCR; the TCRdb copy retains only in-frame clones and omits some. D and trimming come from the DNA, and the V and J calls and clone size come from that table. Found here are 75,000 to 90,000 clones, less than 85% of them singletons; the top ten hold more than 9.5%. The rearrangement joins TRBV5-1 to TRBJ2-1; 8 nucleotides match TRBD2. This clonotype was sampled from a human donor in a cohort sampled during active COVID-19. Sequencing used peripheral blood. The CDR3 protein is CASSLEGTSYNEQFF. CDR3 DNA sequence: TGCGCCAGCAGCTTGGAAGGGACTAGTTACAATGAGCAGTTCTTC.